Detailed here is one T cell receptor (beta chain). The junction had 1 base not matched to a gene; V was cut back by 7 bases and J by 4 bases. The CDR3 runs 11 residues. Looked up from germline, CDR1 is SGHTA and CDR2 is FQGNSA. Only in-frame clones appear in the TCRdb table, and some are missing; sequencing was by immunoSEQ multiplex PCR. The data contain under 450,000 clones, about 93% of them singletons. These data belong to a study of control samples from healthy donors and cancer patients. Source material: PBMCs. This chain links TRBV7-2 with TRBJ2-7; 7 bases agree with TRBD2. This TCR was recovered from a man aged 40-55 years with head and neck cancer. The DNA of the CDR3 is TGTGCCAGCATGGGGGGGTACGAGCAGTACTTC. It is translated as CASMGGYEQYF.